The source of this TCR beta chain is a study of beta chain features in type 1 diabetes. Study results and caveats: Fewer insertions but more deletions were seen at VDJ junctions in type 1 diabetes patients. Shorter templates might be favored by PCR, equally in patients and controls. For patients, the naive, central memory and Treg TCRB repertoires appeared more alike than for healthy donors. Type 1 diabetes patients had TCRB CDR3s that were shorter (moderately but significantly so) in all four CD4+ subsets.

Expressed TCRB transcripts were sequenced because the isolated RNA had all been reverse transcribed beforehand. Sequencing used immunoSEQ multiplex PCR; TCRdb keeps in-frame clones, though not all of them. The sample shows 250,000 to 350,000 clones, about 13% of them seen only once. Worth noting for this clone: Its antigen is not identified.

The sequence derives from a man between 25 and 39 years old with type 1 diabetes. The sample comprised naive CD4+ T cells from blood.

CDR3 region: CASSLEGHQPQHF. In DNA, the CDR3 is TGCGCCAGCAGCTTGGAGGGGCATCAGCCCCAGCATTTT. The genes are TRBV5-1 and TRBJ1-5, with D maybe TRBD1 (5 bases). Trimming took 0 bases from V and 5 from J, leaving 6 bases between them. Germline V gene sequence: CDR1 SGHRS, CDR2 YFSETQ. The CDR3 length is 13 residues. The entire variable domain, with the rest obtained from reference TRBV5-1 and TRBJ1-5, is as follows: KAGVTQTPRYLIKTRGQQVTLSCSPISGHRSVSWYQQTPGQGLQFLFEYFSETQRNKGNFPGRFSGRQFSNSRSEMNVSTLELGDSALYLCASSLEGHQPQHFGDGTRLSIL.